This T cell receptor (beta chain) was found in a study of blood T cell repertoires in COVID-19. Across the whole study: Both acute and convalescent COVID-19 samples were obtained from the United States, Italy and Spain. In each case, the material was cDNA or gDNA derived from T cells, B-cell-depleted T cells, or PBMCs.

As originally analysed: For nucleated cells, counts were estimated from reference gene primer amplification. TCRdb's copy holds only in-frame clones and misses some; the assay was immunoSEQ multiplex PCR. V, J and clone size are those of that table, while D and trimming were read from the DNA. The table has 55,000 or so clones, 79% seen once. This clone was seen a few times. The sequencing sample was made of peripheral blood. The sequence was collected from a man between 60 and 70 years old with acute or convalescent COVID-19.

DNA for the CDR3: TGTGCCAGCAGTTTCGTAAAGAACACTGAAGCTTTCTTT. It translates to CASSFVKNTEAFF. The genes are TRBV12-3 or TRBV12-4 and TRBJ1-1, with D unresolved. V was trimmed by 3 bases and J by 1 base, leaving 6 bases between them. CDR3 length: 13 amino acids.